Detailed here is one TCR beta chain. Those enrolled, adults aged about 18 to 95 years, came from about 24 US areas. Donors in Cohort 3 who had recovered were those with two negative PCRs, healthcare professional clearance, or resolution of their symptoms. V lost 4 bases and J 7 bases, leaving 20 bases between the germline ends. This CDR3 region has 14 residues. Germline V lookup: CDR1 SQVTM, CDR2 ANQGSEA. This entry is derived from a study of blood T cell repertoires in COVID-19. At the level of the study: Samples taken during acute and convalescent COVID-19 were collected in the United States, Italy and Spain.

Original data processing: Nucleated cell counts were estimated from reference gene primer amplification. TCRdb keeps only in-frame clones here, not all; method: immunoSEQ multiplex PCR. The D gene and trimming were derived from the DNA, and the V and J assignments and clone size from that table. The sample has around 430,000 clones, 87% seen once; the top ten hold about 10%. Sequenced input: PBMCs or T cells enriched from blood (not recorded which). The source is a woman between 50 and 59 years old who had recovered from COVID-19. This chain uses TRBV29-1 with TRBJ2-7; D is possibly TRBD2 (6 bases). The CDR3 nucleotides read TGCAGCGTTGCCTCCGGCACCGGGGGTGGGGAGCAGTACTTC. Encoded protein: CSVASGTGGGEQYF.